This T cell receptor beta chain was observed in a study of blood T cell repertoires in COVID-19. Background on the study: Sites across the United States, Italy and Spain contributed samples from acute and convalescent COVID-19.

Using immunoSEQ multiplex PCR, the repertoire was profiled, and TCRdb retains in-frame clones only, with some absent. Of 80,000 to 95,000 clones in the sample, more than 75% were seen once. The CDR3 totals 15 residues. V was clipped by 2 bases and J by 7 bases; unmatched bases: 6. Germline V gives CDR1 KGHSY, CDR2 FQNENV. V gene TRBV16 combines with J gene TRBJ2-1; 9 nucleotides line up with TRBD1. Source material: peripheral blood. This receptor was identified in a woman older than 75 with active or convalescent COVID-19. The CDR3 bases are TGTGCCAGCAGCCAACCCACAGGGGGCGTGAATGAGCAGTTCTTC. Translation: CASSQPTGGVNEQFF.